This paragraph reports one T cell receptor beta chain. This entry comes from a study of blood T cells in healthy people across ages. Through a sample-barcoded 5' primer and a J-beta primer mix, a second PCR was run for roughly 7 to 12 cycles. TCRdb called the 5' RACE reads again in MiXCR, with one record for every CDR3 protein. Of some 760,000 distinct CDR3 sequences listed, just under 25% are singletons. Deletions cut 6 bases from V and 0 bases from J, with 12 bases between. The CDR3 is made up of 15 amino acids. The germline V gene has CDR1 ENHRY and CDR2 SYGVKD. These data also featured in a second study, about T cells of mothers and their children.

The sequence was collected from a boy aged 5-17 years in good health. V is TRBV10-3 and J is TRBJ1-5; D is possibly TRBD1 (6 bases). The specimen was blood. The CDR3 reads CAISPTGNSNQPQHF. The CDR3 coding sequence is TGTGCCATCAGCCCGACAGGCAATAGCAATCAGCCCCAGCATTTT.